These 29 T cell receptor delta chains share one sample of origin, sequenced in a study of γδ T cells in repeated Plasmodium falciparum infection. Bulk repertoires came from Vgamma9/Vdelta2+ or Vdelta2-negative gammadelta T cells flow-sorted from PBMC. TCRdb called clones from the multiplex PCR reads again using CATT. This sample carries 85,000 to 90,000 delta-chain clones, almost 1.5% of them seen once, and the ten largest clones take under 10%. Source material: gamma-delta T cells from blood. The receptors were gathered from a pool of human donors (malaria-infected and uninfected, not separated).

At least ten counts were recorded for this clone. TCRdb records a much larger clone's protein for this DNA, with a difference at residue 9 that likely arises from a read error; the protein given is the translation of the DNA. This sequence joins TRDV2 and TRDJ1; D gene unclear. TCRdb records no J gene; here it was assigned by comparing the DNA to germline. V lost 3 bases to trimming and J lost 3 bases, with 22 bases between them. Germline lookup yields CDR1 GEAIGNYY and CDR2 EKD. The CDR3 has 17 residues. This CDR3 reads CACDALTTPRPADKLIF. In DNA, the CDR3 is TGTGCCTGTGACGCGTTAACTACTCCGCGCCCGGCCGATAAACTCATCTTT.

Concerning this clone itself: TCRdb's listed protein matches a much larger clone and diverges from this DNA's translation at residue 8, likely through a read error; the protein shown comes from the DNA. The chain combines TRDV2 with TRDJ1, with a possible D match to TRDD3 (6 bases). Per the germline V gene, CDR1 is GEAIGNYY and CDR2 is EKD. The CDR3 loop spans 15 amino acids. Trimming shortened V by 1 base and J by 0 bases, and 11 bases separated the two germline ends. CDR3 nucleotides: TGTGCCTGTGACACGGGGGACCCCTACACCGATAAACTCATCTTT. Amino acid sequence: CACDTGDPYTDKLIF.

This clone was seen a few times. TCRdb's entry gives the protein of a much larger clone, which mismatches this DNA's translation at residue 14, likely from a read error; the protein reported here is translated from the DNA. The same CDR3 also results from other DNA sequences found in this sample. This chain connects TRDV1 to TRDJ1; D not resolved. The CDR3 is 15 amino acids. Germline lookup yields CDR1 TSWWSYY and CDR2 QGS. CDR3 DNA: TGTGCTCTTGGGGAGAGGTCAAGACACACCGATAAACTCACCTTT. This gives the protein CALGERSRHTDKLTF.

On this clone: TCRdb's entry gives the protein of a much larger clone, which mismatches this DNA's translation at residue 5, likely from a read error; the protein reported here is translated from the DNA. V usage is TRDV2 and J usage is TRDJ1; 13 positions match TRDD3. The CDR3 covers 23 residues. Trimming took 3 bases from V and 0 from J; bases not matched to a gene: 24. Germline V gene lookup returns CDR1 GEAIGNYY and CDR2 EKD. The CDR3 loop is CACDAGATPLLGDTRAYTDKLIF. The CDR3 DNA sequence: TGTGCCTGTGACGCCGGTGCTACTCCTCTACTGGGGGATACGCGGGCATACACCGATAAACTCATCTTT.

As for this clone: A far larger clone differs by one base, so this is likely a read error. Other DNA sequences in the same sample also yield this CDR3. This rearrangement joins TRDV1 to TRDJ1, with no clear D. In the absence of a J gene in TCRdb, the DNA was matched to germline to assign it here. The CDR3 loop spans 19 amino acids. Germline V gene sequence: CDR1 TSWWSYY, CDR2 QGS. CDR3 sequence: CALGELWLQGVGYTDKLIF. CDR3 coding DNA: TGTGCTCTTGGGGAACTATGGCTACAGGGAGTGGGTTACACCGACAAACTCATCTTT.

A few counts support this clone. The protein held in TCRdb is that of a much larger clone and does not match this DNA's translation at residue 12, likely because of a read error; the protein shown is translated from the DNA. The rearrangement links TRDV1 to TRDJ1; 7 bases agree with TRDD2. TCRdb carries no J gene annotation; the J gene was assigned here by matching the DNA with germline. The CDR3 extends over 19 amino acids. Unmatched junction bases numbered 16, after V lost 3 bases and J lost 0 bases. CDR1 is TSWWSYY, CDR2 QGS, per germline. Here the CDR3 reads CALGETPAFLLKYTDKLIF. The DNA of the CDR3 is TGTGCTCTTGGGGAGACCCCCGCCTTCCTCCTCAAGTACACCGATAAACTCATCTTT.

Concerning this clone: Given a far larger clone just one base away, this is likely a sequencing read error. At the DNA level, this CDR3 is encoded by other sequences in the same sample as well. The chain uses TRDV1 and TRDJ1; possible D gene TRDD3, 6 bases. As TCRdb names no J gene, one was assigned here on the basis of a DNA match to germline. Germline CDR1 and CDR2: TSWWSYY and QGS. V was cut by 1 base and J by 4 bases, with 28 bases left in between. The CDR3 extends over 20 amino acids. The CDR3 sequence is CALGEPGALRSRGSSDKLIF. The CDR3 nucleotides are TGTGCTCTTGGGGAACCGGGGGCCCTGCGCTCCAGGGGATCAAGCGATAAACTCATCTTT.

This clone showed up just a few times. A far bigger clonotype differs at one base, so this is likely a read error. Other DNA sequences in the same sample also yield this CDR3. V is TRDV1 and J is TRDJ1, with 9 nucleotides matching TRDD3. V shed 7 bases, J shed 0 bases, and the junction held 27 bases outside the gene matches. The CDR3 totals 22 residues. Per the germline V gene, CDR1 is TSWWSYY and CDR2 is QGS. CDR3 sequence reads: CALVGLLGDWIPYPSYTDKLIF. The CDR3, as DNA: TGTGCTCTTGTCGGCTTACTGGGGGACTGGATTCCATACCCATCGTACACCGATAAACTCATCTTT.

With respect to this clone: Only one base separates this from a far larger clonotype, so it likely reflects a read error. Other nucleotide sequences from this sample produce the same CDR3. V and J are TRDV3 and TRDJ1; D not certain. Trimming removed 0 bases from V and 0 bases from J, with 20 bases in between. The length of the CDR3 is 17 residues. Germline-derived CDR1 and CDR2 are TVYSNPD and GDNSRS (reference sequence). The CDR3 reads CAFSWSLRVWYTDKLIF. CDR3 nucleotide sequence: TGTGCCTTTAGTTGGAGTCTTCGCGTCTGGTACACCGATAAACTCATCTTT.

This clone was observed a handful of times. A far larger clone lies a single base away; this is likely a read error. The same CDR3 is also encoded by other DNA sequences in this sample. The V and J genes are TRDV1 and TRDJ1, with D perhaps TRDD3 (5 bases). Trimming removed 4 bases from V and 8 bases from J, with 5 bases in between. Germline CDR1 and CDR2: TSWWSYY and QGS. This CDR3 is 10 amino acids long. The CDR3 here is CALGGYKLIF. Written as DNA, the CDR3 is TGTGCTCTTGGGGGATACAAACTCATCTTT.

This clone was counted ten times or more. TCRdb's protein, taken from a much larger clone, differs from this DNA's translation at residue 14, likely owing to a read error; the protein displayed comes from the DNA. The genes are TRDV1 and TRDJ1; D may be TRDD2 or TRDD3 (7 bases each). This CDR3 is 20 amino acids long. CDR1 is TSWWSYY, CDR2 QGS, per germline. V lost 4 bases and J lost 2, with 29 bases in between. The CDR3 reads CALGGSFFLLMGIITDKLIF. The CDR3, as DNA: TGTGCTCTTGGGGGGTCCTTTTTCCTACTCATGGGGATAATAACCGATAAACTCATCTTT.

Concerning this clone: TCRdb has a much larger clone's protein, which differs at residue 9 from the translation of this DNA, likely because of a read error; what is shown is the protein translated from the DNA. This chain links TRDV3 with TRDJ1, with 9 nucleotides matching TRDD3. J was trimmed by 3 bases and V by 0 bases; bases with no gene match: 29. Per the germline V gene, CDR1 is TVYSNPD and CDR2 is GDNSRS (reference sequence). This CDR3 has 22 residues. CDR3 in DNA: TGTGCCTTTAGAGGGAACCCCTTCCCACTAGGACCACGGGGGATACTACCCGATAAACTCATCTTT. Translation gives CAFRGNPFPLGPRGILPDKLIF.

This clone was detected many times. Being one base from a much bigger clone, this may be a read error. Other nucleotide sequences from this sample produce the same CDR3. The rearrangement links TRDV1 to TRDJ1; D uncertain. V was shortened by 4 bases and J by 5 bases, with 17 bases between the two germline ends. Germline V lookup: CDR1 TSWWSYY, CDR2 QGS. The CDR3 consists of 15 residues. The CDR3 protein is CALGGPIRVTDKLIF. CDR3 sequence (DNA): TGTGCTCTTGGGGGGCCGATCCGGGTTACAGATAAACTCATCTTT.

This clone appeared a few times. The protein TCRdb lists belongs to a much larger clone and differs from this DNA's translation at residue 10, which points to a read error; the protein shown is made from the DNA. The rearrangement links TRDV1 to TRDJ1; 8 nucleotides agree with TRDD3. From germline, CDR1 is TSWWSYY and CDR2 QGS. After removal of 4 bases from V and 2 bases from J, the junction contained 33 bases not matched to a gene. This CDR3 contains 24 residues. The CDR3 here is CALGGAGATMEDWGSQWWTDKLIF. CDR3 in DNA: TGTGCTCTTGGGGGGGCCGGGGCTACTATGGAGGACTGGGGGTCCCAGTGGTGGACCGATAAACTCATCTTT.

In its sample, this clone was seen a few times. The protein recorded in TCRdb matches a much larger clone and deviates from this DNA's translation at residue 11, suggesting a read error; the protein here is obtained by translating the DNA. V is TRDV1 and J is TRDJ1; TRDD3 matches at 8 bases. TCRdb offers no J gene call, so here the DNA was matched to germline to obtain one. The CDR3 covers 16 residues. Germline CDR1 and CDR2: TSWWSYY and QGS. Here the CDR3 DNA reads TGTGCCATCGGCGGGGACTGGGGGCTCTGCGCCGATAAACTCATCTTT. The encoded protein is CAIGGDWGLCADKLIF.

This clone was detected only a few times. This DNA's translation differs at residue 8 from TCRdb's protein, which comes from a much larger clone; a read error is likely, and the protein shown is translated from the DNA. CDR3 DNA: TGTGCCTGTGACACCCTGTACGCTGGGGGATCTTACTTCGGTAAACTCATCTTT. The encoded protein is CACDTLYAGGSYFGKLIF. The rearrangement joins TRDV2 to TRDJ1, with 9 bases that match TRDD3. The CDR3 has 18 residues. V shed 0 bases and J 7 bases; nucleotides not matched to a gene: 17. The germline CDR1 and CDR2 sequences are GEAIGNYY and EKD.

Concerning this clone itself: A read error likely explains this, since a far larger clone differs by one base. The same CDR3 also results from other DNA sequences found in this sample. The chain joins TRDV2 to TRDJ3; 10 bases are a match to TRDD3. Since TCRdb gives no J gene, matching the DNA to germline was used here to assign it. This CDR3 is 19 amino acids long. V was clipped by 2 bases and J by 0 bases; unmatched bases: 6. Germline V gene data show CDR1 as GEAIGNYY and CDR2 as EKD. CDR3 DNA: TGTGCCTGTGACATACTGGGGGATGCTCTCTCCTGGGACACCCGACAGATGTTTTTC. Its translation is CACDILGDALSWDTRQMFF.

This clone has more than one count but fewer than ten. The TCRdb protein, from a much larger clone, departs from this DNA's translation at residue 15, likely by read error; the protein shown derives from the DNA. The V gene is TRDV1, the J gene TRDJ1, with D possibly TRDD2 on 5 matching bases. TCRdb carries no J gene annotation; the J gene was assigned here by matching the DNA with germline. Trimming shortened V by 3 bases and J by 9 bases, and 29 bases separated the two germline ends. The CDR3 runs 18 residues. Germline V gene lookup returns CDR1 TSWWSYY and CDR2 QGS. The CDR3 DNA sequence: TGTGCTCTTGGGGACCTTAGTCCAATTCCTTTGGCGGCTGATGAACTCATCTTT. Its protein is CALGDLSPIPLAADELIF.

This clone was detected only a few times. The protein held in TCRdb is that of a much larger clone and does not match this DNA's translation at residue 6, likely because of a read error; the protein shown is translated from the DNA. This chain uses TRDV2 with TRDJ1; 8 bases align to TRDD3. The J gene, absent from TCRdb, was called here by matching the DNA to germline. The CDR3 is 18 amino acids. Germline CDR1 GEAIGNYY, CDR2 EKD. J was trimmed by 0 bases and V by 1 base; bases with no gene match: 12. The CDR3, as DNA: TGTGCCTGTGACACTCCGGCTGGGGGAACGTCGTACACCGATAAACTCATCTTT. Its translation: CACDTPAGGTSYTDKLIF.

Concerning this clone itself: TCRdb has a much larger clone's protein, which differs at residue 15 from the translation of this DNA, likely because of a read error; what is shown is the protein translated from the DNA. J gene calling gave no result, while the V gene is TRDV2; whether TRDD3, the table's D call, matches the DNA was not checked. The CDR3 runs 17 residues. Germline-derived CDR1 and CDR2 are GEAIGNYY and EKD. CDR3 coding DNA: TGTGCCTGTGACACCGTAGGGGGATCTGCTTTGACAGCACAACACTTCTTT. This codes for CACDTVGGSALTAQHFF.

The sample holds many counts of this clone. The rearrangement joins TRDV1 to TRDJ1; 10 bases fit TRDD3. TCRdb gives no J gene; it was assigned here by matching the DNA to germline. Germline values: CDR1 TSWWSYY, CDR2 QGS. The junction had 24 bases not matched to a gene; V was cut back by 0 bases and J by 2 bases. The CDR3 is 23 residues long. The CDR3 reads CALGELSPSPELSLLGDTDKLIF. As DNA, the CDR3 is TGTGCTCTTGGGGAACTTTCCCCATCTCCCGAGTTATCCCTACTGGGGGATACCGATAAACTCATCTTT.

This clone occurred a few times. It is likely a read error: a sequence one base away is far more abundant. This sample includes further DNA sequences coding for the same CDR3. This chain connects TRDV2 to TRDJ1; no reliable D call. The J gene is not listed in TCRdb, so it was assigned here from a DNA match to germline. Germline V gene lookup returns CDR1 GEAIGNYY and CDR2 EKD. V was shortened by 3 bases and J by 0 bases, with 16 bases between the two germline ends. This CDR3 comprises 16 residues. The CDR3 bases are TGTGCCTGTGACGGGTTAGTAGGGGCTTACACCGATAAACTCATCTTT. It translates to CACDGLVGAYTDKLIF.

Worth noting for this clone: This likely stems from a read error, as it lies one base from a far larger clone. This same CDR3 is encoded by further DNA sequences in the sample. The DNA for the CDR3 is TGCGCCTTTAGTTCCTTCCGTCCTGGGAGGGCAAAACTCATCTTT. It codes for CAFSSFRPGRAKLIF. The chain employs TRDV3 and TRDJ1, with a weak D call TRDD2 (6 bases). Germline CDR1 is TVYSNPD and CDR2 is GDNSRS (reference sequence). The CDR3 loop spans 15 amino acids.

In this sample, this clone turned up a few times. TCRdb pairs this DNA with a much larger clone's protein that differs at residue 14, likely a read error; the protein shown was translated from the DNA. The chain carries TRDV2 and TRDJ3; 8 positions agree with TRDD3. CDR1 and CDR2 from the germline V gene are GEAIGNYY and EKD. The CDR3 contains 19 residues. CDR3: CACDLYWGVQFWDARQMFF. The CDR3 nucleotides read TGTGCCTGTGACCTTTACTGGGGGGTGCAATTCTGGGACGCCCGACAGATGTTTTTC.

As to this clone: A read error is likely here: a far larger clone is one base away. The sample holds other DNA sequences that translate to the same CDR3. The chain joins TRDV2 to TRDJ1; TRDD3 is a possible D gene (7 bases). In the absence of a J gene in TCRdb, the DNA was matched to germline to assign it here. Germline CDR1 and CDR2: GEAIGNYY and EKD. This CDR3 is 17 amino acids long. Trimming took 2 bases from V and 0 from J, leaving 18 bases between them. CDR3: CACDKGPTGAYTDKLIF. The CDR3 bases are TGTGCCTGTGACAAGGGTCCTACTGGGGCCTACACCGATAAACTCATCTTT.

Concerning this clone: This DNA's translation differs at residue 13 from TCRdb's protein, which comes from a much larger clone; a read error is likely, and the protein shown is translated from the DNA. This chain joins TRDV2 and TRDJ2, with D tentatively TRDD3 (5 bases). In the absence of a J gene in TCRdb, the DNA was matched to germline to assign it here. The CDR3 has 16 residues. CDR1 is GEAIGNYY, CDR2 EKD, per germline. CDR3 sequence reads: CACESGGSALTARLFF. As DNA, the CDR3 is TGTGCCTGTGAGTCGGGGGGCTCAGCTTTGACAGCACGACTCTTCTTT.

This clone was detected only a few times. The protein in TCRdb stems from a much larger clone and differs at residue 11 from this DNA's translation, likely a read error; here the protein is translated from the DNA. The chain carries TRDV2 and TRDJ1, with 10 positions matching TRDD3. The J gene was missing in TCRdb and was found by matching the end of the DNA to germline. Germline trimming cut 3 bases from V and 1 base from J; bases unmatched to any gene: 22. CDR1 and CDR2 from the germline V gene are GEAIGNYY and EKD. This CDR3 contains 21 residues. The CDR3 DNA is TGTGCCTGTGACGCGTACTGGGGGATGACTTTGGGTGCGGGTGGCACCGATAAACTCATCTTT. The encoded protein is CACDAYWGMTLGAGGTDKLIF.

On this clone itself: TCRdb's protein for this DNA is that of a much larger clone and differs from the translation at residue 7, likely a read error; the protein shown is the DNA translation. V and J are TRDV3 and TRDJ1, with 10 bases lining up with TRDD3. As TCRdb names no J gene, one was assigned here on the basis of a DNA match to germline. From germline, CDR1 is TVYSNPD and CDR2 GDNSRS (reference sequence). The CDR3 is 20 amino acids. V was pared by 1 base and J by 0 bases, with 20 bases of the junction left unmatched. The CDR3 loop is CAFIGPWYWGISKYTDKLIF. The CDR3 DNA reads TGTGCCTTTATTGGTCCCTGGTACTGGGGGATTTCAAAGTACACCGATAAACTCATCTTT.

Many counts were recorded for this clone. This may stem from a read error, because a much larger clone lies one nucleotide away. Other DNA sequences in the sample encode the same CDR3. The CDR3 nucleotides read TGTGCCTACCGTAGCACTGGACAACCCACCGACAAACTCATCTTT. This codes for CAYRSTGQPTDKLIF. This chain joins TRDV2 and TRDJ1, with a possible D match to TRDD3 (5 bases). TCRdb offers no J gene call, so here the DNA was matched to germline to obtain one. The germline V gene has CDR1 GEAIGNYY and CDR2 EKD. CDR3 size: 15 residues.